The TCR beta chain described here comes from a study of T cells in Graves' hyperthyroidism and ophthalmopathy. Study outcomes and limitations: Most clonotypes that expanded in the thyroid above 0.001 also showed up in blood.

The investigators amplified TCR beta CDR3 regions from RNA transcripts. First-round RT-PCR targeting the TCR CDR3 was performed with the HTBI primer set. A single record per CDR3 protein comes from TCRdb applying MiXCR to the multiplex PCR reads. The sample holds 27,000 or so distinct CDR3 sequences; under 55% are singletons and the top ten take 10%. The CDR3 contains 17 residues. J gave up 7 bases and V 3 bases, and 16 bases lay outside the gene matches. Absence of ophthalmopathy progression within 18 months defined stable Graves' hyperthyroidism. It was uncontrolled infection, other autoimmune disease, pregnancy or lactation that excluded patients. In making diagnoses, clinical symptoms, serum thyroxine and TRAb, thyroid ultrasound and orbital computed tomography were all used. This clonotype has a count of ten or more. Its antigen is still unknown.

The sample taken for sequencing was blood. The V and J genes are TRBV12-3 or TRBV12-4 and TRBJ2-7; TRBD2 agrees at 9 bases. The TCR was taken from a woman between 25 and 40 years old with Graves' hyperthyroidism. Here the CDR3 DNA reads TGTGCCAGCAGTTTTCTCCTAGGTCGAGCGGGAGGTGGGGAGCAGTACTTC. Its translation: CASSFLLGRAGGGEQYF.